The T cell receptor beta chain under discussion was sequenced for a study of shared clonotypes between healthy human individuals. Study-level findings and limits: Richness estimates generally favored naive over memory subsets. Rarefaction analysis demonstrated incomplete sorted-subset sequencing notwithstanding large depth.

How the authors handled the data: Because ImmunoSEQ provided only junction sequences with no quality scores, the filtering differed. Produced via immunoSEQ multiplex PCR; TCRdb's table is partial and in-frame only. D and trimming come from the DNA, and the V and J calls and clone size come from that table. The table shows millions of clones, with roughly 95% occurring only once. Germline CDR1 reads SGHRS; CDR2 reads YFSETQ. This CDR3 comprises 15 residues. Trimming cost V 3 bases and J 5 bases, with 18 bases left between them. Of note for this clone: The antigen remains unidentified.

Terminally differentiated effector memory CD45RA+ cells were excluded by CCR7 positive selection of CD45RO-negative cells. The chain has TRBV5-1 and TRBJ2-7; D remains unclear. This sequence was found in a man in his late teens or twenties in good health. Sequenced material: naive CD8+ T cells sorted from blood. CDR3 loop: CASSYSDLNTDEQYF. DNA of the CDR3: TGCGCCAGCAGCTATTCCGACTTAAACACCGACGAGCAGTACTTC.